These 15 T cell receptor beta chains were all obtained from the same sample, sequenced in a study of T cell changes during pregnancy in multiple sclerosis. Method: immunoSEQ multiplex PCR; TCRdb's copy keeps in-frame clones and lacks some. The sample yields over 80,000 clones, less than 95% seen once. Here the sequenced sample was peripheral blood, taken in the second trimester of pregnancy. These receptors all stem from a female donor in good health, enrolled as a control in a pregnancy study.

This clone appeared once. The chain couples TRBV28 to TRBJ2-3; 13 bases line up with TRBD2. With V trimmed by 7 bases and J by 3 bases, 4 bases remained unmatched. Germline CDR1 and CDR2: MDHEN and SYDVKM. This CDR3 is 15 amino acids long. As DNA, the CDR3 is TGTGCCAGCACTCCGACTAGCGGGAGGACAGATACGCAGTATTTT. This codes for CASTPTSGRTDTQYF.

The rearrangement uses TRBV4-3 and TRBJ2-1, with 9 bases fitting TRBD2. Germline CDR1 and CDR2: LGHNA and YSLEER. The CDR3 has 16 amino acids. Trimming cost V 1 base and J 2 bases; bases outside gene matches: 3. The CDR3 sequence is CASSQGAGGPYNEQFF. In nucleotides, the CDR3 is TGCGCCAGCAGCCAAGGAGCGGGAGGCCCCTACAATGAGCAGTTCTTC.

This chain uses TRBV5-4 with TRBJ1-2; D is perhaps TRBD1 (6 bases). Germline assignment: CDR1 SGHNT and CDR2 YYREEE (reference sequence). The germline V and J ends were trimmed by 4 bases and 8 bases, with 15 bases remaining between them. This CDR3 comprises 13 residues. The CDR3 loop reads CASSADSSYGYTF. The CDR3 DNA follows: TGTGCCAGCAGCGCGGACAGTTCGTACGGCTACACCTTC.

This clone has more than one count but fewer than ten. V and J are TRBV29-1 and TRBJ2-7, with D perhaps TRBD2 (6 bases). Between the trimmed V and J ends, which lost 4 bases and 6 bases, there was a span of 13 bases. Germline CDR1 SQVTM, CDR2 ANQGSEA. There are 12 residues in the CDR3. This CDR3 is CSVAPSEFEQYF. The CDR3 nucleotides are TGCAGCGTTGCTCCTAGCGAATTCGAGCAGTACTTC.

This chain joins TRBV5-1 and TRBJ2-7; TRBD1 matches 9 bases. The length of the CDR3 is 16 residues. Germline lookup yields CDR1 SGHRS and CDR2 YFSETQ. With V trimmed by 0 bases and J by 3 bases, 7 bases remained unmatched. The CDR3 coding sequence is TGCGCCAGCAGCTTGGGGGACAGGGATTACTACTACGAGCAGTACTTC. This translates into CASSLGDRDYYYEQYF.

J is TRBJ2-5 and V is TRBV5-4, with TRBD1 as a possible D gene (7 bases). Per germline, CDR1 SGHNT and CDR2 YYREEE (reference sequence). CDR3 length: 16 amino acids. Trimming pared 1 base from V and 1 base from J, leaving 14 bases between. The CDR3 sequence is CASSLWQGGGQETQYF. DNA for the CDR3: TGTGCCAGCAGCTTGTGGCAGGGGGGAGGCCAAGAGACCCAGTACTTC.

The CDR3: CASSVSGQFIWDEQYF. The CDR3 DNA sequence: TGTGCCAGCAGCGTTTCCGGACAGTTCATATGGGACGAGCAGTACTTC. The J gene is TRBJ2-7, the V gene TRBV7-9, with TRBD1 as a possible D gene (6 bases). CDR3 length equals 16 residues. The V gene lost 5 bases and the J gene lost 5 bases, with 22 bases spanning the gap. Germline lookup yields CDR1 SEHNR and CDR2 FQNEAQ (reference sequence).

The chain links TRBV5-6 to TRBJ1-2; weak D call: TRBD1 (6 bases). Between the trimmed V and J ends, which lost 3 bases and 11 bases, there was a span of 14 bases. This CDR3 contains 12 residues. From germline, CDR1 is SGHDT and CDR2 YYEEEE. Here the CDR3 reads CASSSGHLWYTF. CDR3 coding DNA: TGTGCCAGCAGCTCGGGACATTTGTGGTACACCTTC.

The V call is TRBV2, the J call TRBJ1-6; the D is unclear. V was shortened by 2 bases and J by 7 bases, with 9 bases between the two germline ends. CDR1 and CDR2 (germline): SNHLY, FYNNEI. This CDR3 has 14 residues. In DNA form, the CDR3 reads TGTGCCAGCAGTGAAACGAGGGCCAATTCACCCCTCCACTTT. The encoded protein is CASSETRANSPLHF.

This clone was seen only a few times. The V call is TRBV28, the J call TRBJ1-1; no clear D. Between the trimmed V and J ends, which lost 5 bases and 6 bases, there was a span of 7 bases. CDR3 length: 11 amino acids. The germline V gene encodes CDR1 MDHEN and CDR2 SYDVKM. CDR3 loop: CASSPFSEAFF. CDR3 DNA sequence: TGTGCCAGCAGTCCCTTTTCTGAAGCTTTCTTT.

This chain links TRBV30 with TRBJ1-2; D is possibly TRBD1 (6 bases). The CDR3 has 13 residues. The ends were cut back, 2 bases at V and 8 bases at J, with 15 bases in the middle. The germline gives CDR1 GTSNPN, CDR2 SVGIG (reference sequence). DNA of the CDR3: TGTGCCTGGAGTAGGTCAGGGGTATCCGGCTACACCTTC. Translated, it gives CAWSRSGVSGYTF.

V gene TRBV29-1 combines with J gene TRBJ2-2, with 9 bases fitting TRBD1. Germline CDR1 and CDR2: SQVTM and ANQGSEA. The CDR3 runs 14 residues. The J segment lost 3 bases and the V segment lost 6 bases, leaving 5 bases of the junction unmatched. Here the CDR3 reads CSVYRGLDTGELFF. In nucleotides, the CDR3 is TGCAGCGTCTACAGGGGGCTTGACACCGGGGAGCTGTTTTTT.

The genes are TRBV6-5 and TRBJ1-1; 7 bases match TRBD1. Per germline, CDR1 MNHEY and CDR2 SVGAGI. The CDR3 consists of 15 residues. J gave up 2 bases and V 5 bases, and 8 bases lay outside the gene matches. In nucleotides, the CDR3 is TGTGCCAGCAGTCGCCCGACAGGGCCCAACACTGAAGCTTTCTTT. Translated, it gives CASSRPTGPNTEAFF.

This clone has just one count. The rearrangement links TRBV5-6 to TRBJ2-7, with D perhaps matching TRBD2 (5 bases). V was cut by 0 bases and J by 7 bases, with 17 bases left in between. Germline loops: CDR1 SGHDT, CDR2 YYEEEE. This CDR3 contains 15 residues. The CDR3 here is CASSLVALRVSEQYF. In DNA, the CDR3 is TGTGCCAGCAGCTTGGTGGCGTTGAGGGTTAGTGAGCAGTACTTC.

The V call is TRBV11-2, the J call TRBJ1-1; 10 positions agree with TRBD1. The CDR3 totals 14 residues. The germline V gene encodes CDR1 SGHAT and CDR2 FQNNGV. The J segment lost 8 bases and the V segment lost 4 bases, leaving 7 bases of the junction unmatched. The CDR3 sequence: CASSSRDRGYEAFF. CDR3 DNA: TGTGCCAGCAGCTCCCGGGACAGGGGATACGAAGCTTTCTTT.